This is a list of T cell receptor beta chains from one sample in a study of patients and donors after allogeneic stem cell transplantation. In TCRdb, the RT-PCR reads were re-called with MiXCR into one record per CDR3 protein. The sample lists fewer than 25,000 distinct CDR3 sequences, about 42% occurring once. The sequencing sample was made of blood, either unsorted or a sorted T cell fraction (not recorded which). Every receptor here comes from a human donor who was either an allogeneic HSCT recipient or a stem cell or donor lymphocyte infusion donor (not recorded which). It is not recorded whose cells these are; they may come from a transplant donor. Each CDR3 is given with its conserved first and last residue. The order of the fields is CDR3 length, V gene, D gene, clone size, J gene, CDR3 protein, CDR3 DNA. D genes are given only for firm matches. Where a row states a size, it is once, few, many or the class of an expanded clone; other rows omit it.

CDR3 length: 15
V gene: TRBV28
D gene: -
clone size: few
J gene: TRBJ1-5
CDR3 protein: CASSLLWTVNQPQHF
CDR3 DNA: TGTGCCAGCAGTTTATTATGGACAGTCAATCAGCCCCAGCATTTT

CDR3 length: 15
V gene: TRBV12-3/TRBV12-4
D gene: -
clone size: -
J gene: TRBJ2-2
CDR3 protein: CASSLQGLNTGELFF
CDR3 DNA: TGTGCCAGCAGTTTACAGGGCTTGAACACCGGGGAGCTGTTTTTT

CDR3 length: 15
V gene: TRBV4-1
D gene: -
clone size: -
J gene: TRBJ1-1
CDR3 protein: CASSRVGRGGTEAFF
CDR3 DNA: TGCGCCAGCAGCCGCGTAGGCAGGGGTGGGACTGAAGCTTTCTTT

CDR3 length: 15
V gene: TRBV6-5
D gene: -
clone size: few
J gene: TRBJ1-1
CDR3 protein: CASSYSWQGNTEAFF
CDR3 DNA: TGTGCCAGCAGTTACTCGTGGCAGGGGAACACTGAAGCTTTCTTT

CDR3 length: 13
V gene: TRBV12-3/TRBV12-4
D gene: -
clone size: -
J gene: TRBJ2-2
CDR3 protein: CAGGIATGGELFF
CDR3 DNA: TGTGCCGGCGGTATAGCCACCGGCGGGGAGCTGTTTTTT

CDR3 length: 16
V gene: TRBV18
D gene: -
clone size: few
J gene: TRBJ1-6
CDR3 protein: CASSPMTDPYNSPLHF
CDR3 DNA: TGTGCCAGCTCACCCATGACAGACCCCTATAATTCACCCCTCCACTTT

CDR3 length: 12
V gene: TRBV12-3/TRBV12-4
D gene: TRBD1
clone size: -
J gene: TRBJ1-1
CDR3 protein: CASSHTGAEAFF
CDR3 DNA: TGTGCCAGCAGTCACACAGGGGCTGAAGCTTTCTTT

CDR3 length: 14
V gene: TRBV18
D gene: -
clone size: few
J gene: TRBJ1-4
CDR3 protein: CASSPTGVNEKLFF
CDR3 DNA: TGTGCCAGCTCACCTACAGGAGTGAATGAAAAACTGTTTTTT

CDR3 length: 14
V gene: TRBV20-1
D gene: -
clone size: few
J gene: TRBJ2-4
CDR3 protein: CSAREGPRGNIQYF
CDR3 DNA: TGCAGTGCTAGAGAAGGGCCCAGGGGTAACATTCAGTACTTC

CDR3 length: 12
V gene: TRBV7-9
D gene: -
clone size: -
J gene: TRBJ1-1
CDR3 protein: CASSLAYTEAFF
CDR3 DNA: TGTGCCAGCAGCTTAGCGTACACTGAAGCTTTCTTT

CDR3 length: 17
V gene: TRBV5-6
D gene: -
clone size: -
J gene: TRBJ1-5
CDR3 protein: CASSLRRSRVSNQPQHF
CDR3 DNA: TGTGCCAGCAGCTTGAGACGATCCAGGGTTAGCAATCAGCCCCAGCATTTT

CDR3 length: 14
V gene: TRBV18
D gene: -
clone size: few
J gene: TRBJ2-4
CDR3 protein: CASSPRGGKNIQYF
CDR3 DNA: TGTGCCAGCTCACCACGGGGTGGCAAAAACATTCAGTACTTC

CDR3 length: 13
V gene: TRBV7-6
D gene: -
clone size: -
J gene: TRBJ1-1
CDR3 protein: CASSLFITGEAFF
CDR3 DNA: TGTGCCAGCAGCTTATTTATCACAGGCGAAGCTTTCTTT

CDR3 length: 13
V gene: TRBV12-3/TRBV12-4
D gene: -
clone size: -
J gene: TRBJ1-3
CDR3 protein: CASSFASGNTIYF
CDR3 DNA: TGTGCCAGCAGTTTCGCCTCTGGAAACACCATATATTTT

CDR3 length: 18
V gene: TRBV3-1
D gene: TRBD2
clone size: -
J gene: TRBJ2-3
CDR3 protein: CASSQGLAGGPSTDTQYF
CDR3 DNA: TGTGCCAGCAGCCAGGGACTAGCGGGAGGGCCTAGCACAGATACGCAGTATTTT

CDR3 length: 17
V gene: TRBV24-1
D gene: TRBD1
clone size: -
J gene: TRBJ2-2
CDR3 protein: CATSDSPGTGDTGELFF
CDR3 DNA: TGTGCCACCAGTGACTCCCCCGGGACAGGGGACACCGGGGAGCTGTTTTTT

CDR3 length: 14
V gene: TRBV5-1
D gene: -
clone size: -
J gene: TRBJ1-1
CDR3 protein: CASSLGGMNTEAFF
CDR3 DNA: TGCGCCAGCAGCTTGGGAGGTATGAACACTGAAGCTTTCTTT

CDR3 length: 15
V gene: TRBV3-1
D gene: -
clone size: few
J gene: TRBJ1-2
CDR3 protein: CASSQALGGYYGYTF
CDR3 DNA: TGTGCCAGCAGCCAAGCGCTAGGGGGGTACTATGGCTACACCTTC

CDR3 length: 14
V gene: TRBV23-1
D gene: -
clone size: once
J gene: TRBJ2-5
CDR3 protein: CASSHPDCQETQYF
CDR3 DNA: TGCGCCAGCAGTCATCCAGACTGCCAAGAGACCCAGTACTTC

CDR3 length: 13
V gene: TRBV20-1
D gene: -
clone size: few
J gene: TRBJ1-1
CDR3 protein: CSARERSNTEAFF
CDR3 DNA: TGCAGTGCTAGAGAAAGGAGTAACACTGAAGCTTTCTTT

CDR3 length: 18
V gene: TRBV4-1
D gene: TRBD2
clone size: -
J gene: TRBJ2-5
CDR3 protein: CASSQEKPPGGARGTQYF
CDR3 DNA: TGCGCCAGCAGCCAAGAAAAACCCCCGGGAGGGGCCAGGGGGACCCAGTACTTC

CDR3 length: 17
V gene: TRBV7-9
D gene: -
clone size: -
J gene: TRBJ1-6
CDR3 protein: CASSLRVNRILNSPLHF
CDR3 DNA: TGTGCCAGCAGCTTAAGGGTCAACCGAATCTTGAATTCACCCCTCCACTTT

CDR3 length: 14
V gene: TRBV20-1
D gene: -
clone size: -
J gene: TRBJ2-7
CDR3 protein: CSAARLGVHYEQYF
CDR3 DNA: TGCAGTGCTGCAAGACTTGGGGTTCATTACGAGCAGTACTTC

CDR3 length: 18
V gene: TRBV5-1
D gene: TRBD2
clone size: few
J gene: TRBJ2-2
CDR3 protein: CASSLGLAGQTNTGELFF
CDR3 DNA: TGCGCCAGCAGCTTGGGACTAGCGGGACAAACGAACACCGGGGAGCTGTTTTTT

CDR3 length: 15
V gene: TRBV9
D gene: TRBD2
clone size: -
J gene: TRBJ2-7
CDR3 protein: CASSPRTSGNYEQYF
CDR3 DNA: TGTGCCAGCAGCCCTCGGACTAGCGGGAATTACGAGCAGTACTTC

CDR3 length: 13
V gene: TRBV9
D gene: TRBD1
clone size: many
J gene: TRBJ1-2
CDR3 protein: CASSVTGGSGYTF
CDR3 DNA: TGTGCCAGCAGCGTCACAGGGGGCTCAGGCTACACCTTC

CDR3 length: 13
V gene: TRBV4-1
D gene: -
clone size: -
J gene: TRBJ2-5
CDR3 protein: CASSQVWRKTQYF
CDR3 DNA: TGCGCCAGCAGCCAAGTCTGGAGAAAGACCCAGTACTTC

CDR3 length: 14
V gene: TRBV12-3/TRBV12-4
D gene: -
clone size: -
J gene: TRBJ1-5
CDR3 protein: CASSLRGSNQPQHF
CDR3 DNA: TGTGCCAGCAGTCTACGGGGGAGCAATCAGCCCCAGCATTTT

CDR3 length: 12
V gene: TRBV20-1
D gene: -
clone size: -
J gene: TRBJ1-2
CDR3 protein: CSARAKGSGYTF
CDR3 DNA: TGCAGTGCTAGAGCCAAGGGGTCGGGCTACACCTTC

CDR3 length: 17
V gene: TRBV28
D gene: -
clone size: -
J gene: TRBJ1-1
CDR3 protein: CASTHPGAEGMNTEAFF
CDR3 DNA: TGTGCCAGCACCCATCCTGGGGCGGAAGGGATGAACACTGAAGCTTTCTTT

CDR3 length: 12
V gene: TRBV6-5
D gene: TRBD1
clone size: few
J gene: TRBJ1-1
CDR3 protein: CASSRDSREAFF
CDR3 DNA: TGTGCCAGCAGTCGGGACAGCCGTGAAGCTTTCTTT

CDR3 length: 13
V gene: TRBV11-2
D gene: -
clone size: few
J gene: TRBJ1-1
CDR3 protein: CASSWTRGTEAFF
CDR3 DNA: TGTGCCAGCAGCTGGACGAGAGGGACTGAAGCTTTCTTT

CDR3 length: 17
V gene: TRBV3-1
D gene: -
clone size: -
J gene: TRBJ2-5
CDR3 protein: CASSPIGGAGVQETQYF
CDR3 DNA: TGTGCCAGCAGCCCGATTGGGGGCGCAGGGGTCCAAGAGACCCAGTACTTC

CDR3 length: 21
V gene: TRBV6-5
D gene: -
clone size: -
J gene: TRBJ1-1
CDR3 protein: CASRSYEGDRRYEAVNTEAFF
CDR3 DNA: TGTGCCAGCAGAAGTTATGAAGGGGACCGCCGGTACGAAGCGGTGAACACTGAAGCTTTCTTT

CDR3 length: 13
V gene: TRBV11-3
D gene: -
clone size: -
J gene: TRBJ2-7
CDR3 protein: CASSLLPSYEQYF
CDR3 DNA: TGTGCCAGCAGCTTACTTCCATCCTACGAGCAGTACTTC

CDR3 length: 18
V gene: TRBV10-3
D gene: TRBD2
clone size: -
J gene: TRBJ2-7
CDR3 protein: CAISDASGVSLSLYEQYF
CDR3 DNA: TGTGCCATCAGTGATGCTAGCGGGGTCTCCCTCTCCTTGTACGAGCAGTACTTC

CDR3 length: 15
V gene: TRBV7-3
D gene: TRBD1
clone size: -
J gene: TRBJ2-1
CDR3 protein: CASSLDRGRGNEQFF
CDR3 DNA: TGTGCCAGCAGCTTAGACAGGGGGCGCGGTAATGAGCAGTTCTTC

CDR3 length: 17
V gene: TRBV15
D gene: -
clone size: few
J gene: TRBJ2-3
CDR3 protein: CATSSLPGHRMGDTQYF
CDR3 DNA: TGTGCCACCAGCAGTCTACCGGGACATCGAATGGGGGATACGCAGTATTTT

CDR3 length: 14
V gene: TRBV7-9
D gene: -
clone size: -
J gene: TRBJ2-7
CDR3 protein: CASSKIIFPYEQYF
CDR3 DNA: TGTGCCAGCAGCAAAATCATTTTCCCTTACGAGCAGTACTTC

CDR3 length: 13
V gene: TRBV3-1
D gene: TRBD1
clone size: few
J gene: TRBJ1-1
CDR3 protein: CASSQEQGWEAFF
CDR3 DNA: TGTGCCAGCAGCCAAGAACAGGGGTGGGAAGCTTTCTTT

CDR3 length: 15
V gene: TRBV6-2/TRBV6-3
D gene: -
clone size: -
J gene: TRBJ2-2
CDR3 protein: CASIGEAPNTGELFF
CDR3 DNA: TGTGCCAGCATCGGGGAGGCGCCGAACACCGGGGAGCTGTTTTTT

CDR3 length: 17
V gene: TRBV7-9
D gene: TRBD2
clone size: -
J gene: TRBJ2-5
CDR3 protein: CASSLVSGRESQETQYF
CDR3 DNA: TGTGCCAGCAGCTTAGTTAGCGGGAGGGAATCACAAGAGACCCAGTACTTC

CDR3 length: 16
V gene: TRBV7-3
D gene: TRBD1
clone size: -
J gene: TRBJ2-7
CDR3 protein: CASSQRDRSSSYEQYF
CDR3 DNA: TGTGCCAGCAGCCAAAGGGACAGATCTAGCTCCTACGAGCAGTACTTC

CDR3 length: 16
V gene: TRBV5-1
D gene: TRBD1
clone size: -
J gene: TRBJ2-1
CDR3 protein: CASSLWRQGAYNEQFF
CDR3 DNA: TGCGCCAGCAGCTTGTGGCGACAGGGGGCCTACAATGAGCAGTTCTTC

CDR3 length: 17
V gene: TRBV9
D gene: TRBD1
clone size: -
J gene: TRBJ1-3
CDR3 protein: CASSVGRGTVDGNTIYF
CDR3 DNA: TGTGCCAGCAGCGTAGGGCGAGGGACAGTCGACGGAAACACCATATATTTT

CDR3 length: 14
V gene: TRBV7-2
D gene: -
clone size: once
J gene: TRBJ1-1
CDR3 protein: CASSLVGWTTEAFF
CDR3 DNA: TGTGCCAGCAGCTTAGTAGGGTGGACCACTGAAGCTTTCTTT

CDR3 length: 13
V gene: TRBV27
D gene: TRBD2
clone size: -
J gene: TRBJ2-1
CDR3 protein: CASSLVAGLSRFF
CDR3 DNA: TGTGCCAGCAGTTTAGTAGCGGGCCTAAGTAGGTTCTTC